A single sample gave rise to the 2 T cell receptor beta chains below, sequenced in a study of OX40 agonist ivuxolimab in advanced cancers. TCRdb's table, derived via immunoSEQ multiplex PCR, lists solely in-frame clones and lacks some. Seen here are some 65,000 clones, 80% to 90% observed once, and the top ten hold 0.38%. The source was CD4+ or CD8+ T cells sorted from blood, collected in a trial of the OX40 agonist ivuxolimab. These receptors were obtained from an adult with an advanced solid tumor such as melanoma, head and neck, liver or kidney cancer.

The chain links TRBV2 to TRBJ1-3, with a tentative D call TRBD1 (6 bases). This CDR3 spans 15 amino acids. V gave up 4 bases and J gave up 4 bases, with 14 bases separating them. Germline loops: CDR1 SNHLY, CDR2 FYNNEI. CDR3 bases: TGTGCCAGCAGTGGCTCTACAGGGACGGGAAACACCATATATTTT. Residues: CASSGSTGTGNTIYF.

The chain uses TRBV6-5 and TRBJ1-5; no clear D gene. Trimming stripped 6 bases from V and 0 bases from J, with 9 bases between. CDR1 and CDR2 from the germline V gene are MNHEY and SVGAGI. This CDR3 is built from 14 residues. As DNA, the CDR3 is TGTGCCAGCAGCCCGAGCGCTAGCAATCAGCCCCAGCATTTT. This sequence encodes CASSPSASNQPQHF.